This T cell receptor beta chain appears in the sequencing data of a study of CD8 T cells in ankylosing spondylitis. Remarks on this clonotype: The antigen is not known.

TCRdb redid the calling of the 5' RACE reads with MiXCR, one entry per CDR3 protein. The top ten hold about 60% of the sample, which has about 88,000 distinct CDR3 sequences, about 27% seen once. The study, taken as a whole, reports: The study looked at matched synovial fluid samples from ankylosing spondylitis patients. Disease-linked clones were reported to be significantly enriched there. Disease-linked clones were CD8+ and relatively rare in peripheral blood.

Trimming at V came to 5 bases and at J to 4 bases, leaving 10 bases not matched to a gene. This CDR3 spans 15 amino acids. From germline, CDR1 is MNHEY and CDR2 SVGEGT. This rearrangement joins TRBV6-2 or TRBV6-3 to TRBJ1-1; 7 bases fit TRBD1. The receptor comes from a male donor with ankylosing spondylitis or in good health (not recorded which). The specimen was blood, either unsorted or a sorted T cell fraction (not recorded which). CDR3: CASSGLTGWGTEAFF. The CDR3 bases are TGTGCCAGCAGTGGCTTGACAGGGTGGGGCACTGAAGCTTTCTTT.